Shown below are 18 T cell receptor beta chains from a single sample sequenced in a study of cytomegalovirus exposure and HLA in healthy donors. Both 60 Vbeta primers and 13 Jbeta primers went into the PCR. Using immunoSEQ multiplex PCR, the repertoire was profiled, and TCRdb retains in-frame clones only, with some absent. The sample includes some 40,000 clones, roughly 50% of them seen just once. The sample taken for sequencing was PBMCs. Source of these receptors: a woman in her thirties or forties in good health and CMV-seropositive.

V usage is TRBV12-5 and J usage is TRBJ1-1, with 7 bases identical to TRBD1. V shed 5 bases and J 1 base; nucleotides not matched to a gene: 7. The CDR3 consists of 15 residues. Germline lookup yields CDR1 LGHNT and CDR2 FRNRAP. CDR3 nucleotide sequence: TGTGCTAGTGGTATAACGACAGGGCCGAACACTGAAGCTTTCTTT. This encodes CASGITTGPNTEAFF. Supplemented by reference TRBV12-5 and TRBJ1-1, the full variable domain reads DARVTQTPRHKVTEMGQEVTMRCQPILGHNTVFWYRQTMMQGLELLAYFRNRAPLDDSGMPKDRFSAEMPDATLATLKIQPSEPRDSAVYFCASGITTGPNTEAFFGQGTRLTVV.

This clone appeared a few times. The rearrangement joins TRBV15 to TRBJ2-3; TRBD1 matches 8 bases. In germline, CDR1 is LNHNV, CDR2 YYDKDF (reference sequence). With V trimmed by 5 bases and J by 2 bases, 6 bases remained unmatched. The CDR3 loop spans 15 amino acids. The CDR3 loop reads CATSERQGHTDTQYF. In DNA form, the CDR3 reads TGTGCCACCAGCGAAAGACAGGGGCACACAGATACGCAGTATTTT.

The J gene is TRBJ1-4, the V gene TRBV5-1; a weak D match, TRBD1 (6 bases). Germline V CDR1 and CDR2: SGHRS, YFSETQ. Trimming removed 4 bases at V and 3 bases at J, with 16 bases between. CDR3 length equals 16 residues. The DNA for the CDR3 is TGCGCCAGCAGCGGAACAGGGAACTGGGCTAATGAAAAACTGTTTTTT. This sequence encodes CASSGTGNWANEKLFF.

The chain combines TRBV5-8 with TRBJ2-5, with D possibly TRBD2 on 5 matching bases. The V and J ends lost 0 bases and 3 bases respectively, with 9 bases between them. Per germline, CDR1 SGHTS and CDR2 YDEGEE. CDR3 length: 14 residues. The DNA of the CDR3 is TGTGCCAGCAGCTTGGGTTCTAGCAAAGAGACCCAGTACTTC. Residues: CASSLGSSKETQYF.

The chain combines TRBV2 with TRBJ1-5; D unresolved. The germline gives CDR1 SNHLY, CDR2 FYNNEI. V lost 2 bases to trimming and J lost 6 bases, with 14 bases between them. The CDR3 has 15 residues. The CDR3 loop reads CASSEIRFGGQPQHF. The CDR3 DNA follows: TGTGCCAGCAGTGAAATCCGGTTTGGCGGTCAGCCCCAGCATTTT.

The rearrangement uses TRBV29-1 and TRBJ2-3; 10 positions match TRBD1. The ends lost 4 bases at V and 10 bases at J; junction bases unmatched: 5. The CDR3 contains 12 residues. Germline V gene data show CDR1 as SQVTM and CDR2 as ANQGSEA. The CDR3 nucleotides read TGCAGCGTTGCGGGGACAGGGGTAGCGCAGTATTTT. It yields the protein CSVAGTGVAQYF.

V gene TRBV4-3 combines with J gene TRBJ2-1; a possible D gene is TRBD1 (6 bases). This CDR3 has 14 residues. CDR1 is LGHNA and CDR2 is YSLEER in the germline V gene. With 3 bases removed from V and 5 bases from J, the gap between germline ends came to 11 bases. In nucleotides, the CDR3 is TGCGCCAGCAGCCATATAGGACAGAACAATGAGCAGTTCTTC. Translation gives CASSHIGQNNEQFF.

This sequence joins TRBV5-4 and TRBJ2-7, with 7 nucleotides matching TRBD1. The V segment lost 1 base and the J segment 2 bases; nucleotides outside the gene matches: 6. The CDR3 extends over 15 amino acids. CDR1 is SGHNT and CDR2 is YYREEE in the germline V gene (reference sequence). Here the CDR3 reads CASSLPDRVPYEQYF. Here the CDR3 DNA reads TGTGCCAGCAGCTTGCCTGACAGGGTACCCTACGAGCAGTACTTC.

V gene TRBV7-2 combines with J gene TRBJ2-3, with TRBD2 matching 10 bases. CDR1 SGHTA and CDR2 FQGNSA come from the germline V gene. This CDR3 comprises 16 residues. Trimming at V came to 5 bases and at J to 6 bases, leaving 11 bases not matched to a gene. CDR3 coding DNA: TGTGCCAGCAGCCGACTTAGCGGGGGGTCAACGGATACGCAGTATTTT. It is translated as CASSRLSGGSTDTQYF.

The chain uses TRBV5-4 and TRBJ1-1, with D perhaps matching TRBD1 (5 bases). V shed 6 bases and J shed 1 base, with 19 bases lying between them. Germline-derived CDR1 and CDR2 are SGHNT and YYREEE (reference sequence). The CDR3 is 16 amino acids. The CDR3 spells CASTLAGNRANTEAFF. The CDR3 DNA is TGTGCCAGCACCTTAGCAGGGAATAGGGCGAACACTGAAGCTTTCTTT.

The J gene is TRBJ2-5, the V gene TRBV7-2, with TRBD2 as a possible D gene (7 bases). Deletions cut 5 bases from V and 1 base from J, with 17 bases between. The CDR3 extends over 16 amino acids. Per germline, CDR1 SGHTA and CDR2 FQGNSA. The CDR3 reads CASSPSWGGPQETQYF. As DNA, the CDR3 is TGTGCCAGCAGCCCTAGTTGGGGGGGGCCCCAAGAGACCCAGTACTTC.

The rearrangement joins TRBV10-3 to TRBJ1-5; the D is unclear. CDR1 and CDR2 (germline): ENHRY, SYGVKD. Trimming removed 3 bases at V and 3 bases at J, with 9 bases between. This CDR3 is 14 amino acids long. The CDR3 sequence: CAISELGNNQPQHF. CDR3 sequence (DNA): TGTGCCATCAGTGAACTCGGGAACAATCAGCCCCAGCATTTT.

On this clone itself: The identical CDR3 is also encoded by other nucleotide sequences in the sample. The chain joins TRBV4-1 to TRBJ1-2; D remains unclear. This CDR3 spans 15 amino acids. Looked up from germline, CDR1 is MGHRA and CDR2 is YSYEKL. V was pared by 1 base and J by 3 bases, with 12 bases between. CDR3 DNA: TGCGCCAGCAGCCAAGTTGAGTCGCCGGACTATGGCTACACCTTC. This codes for CASSQVESPDYGYTF.

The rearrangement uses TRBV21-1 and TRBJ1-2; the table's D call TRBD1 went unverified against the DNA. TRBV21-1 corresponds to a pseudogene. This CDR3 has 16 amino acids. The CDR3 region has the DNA TGTGCCACCACGATCTTAATTTTGGACAGGAACTATGGCTACACCTTC. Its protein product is CATTILILDRNYGYTF.

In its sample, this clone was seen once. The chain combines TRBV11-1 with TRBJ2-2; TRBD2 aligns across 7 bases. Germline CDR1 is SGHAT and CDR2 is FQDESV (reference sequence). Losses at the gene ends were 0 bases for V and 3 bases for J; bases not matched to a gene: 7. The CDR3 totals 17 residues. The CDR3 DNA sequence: TGTGCCAGCAGCTTAGCGGGAGGGTCGGGGTACACCGGGGAGCTGTTTTTT. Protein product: CASSLAGGSGYTGELFF. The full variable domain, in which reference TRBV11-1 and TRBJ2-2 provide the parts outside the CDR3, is EAEVAQSPRYKITEKSQAVAFWCDPISGHATLYWYRQILGQGPELLVQFQDESVVDDSQLPKDRFSAERLKGVDSTLKIQPAELGDSAMYLCASSLAGGSGYTGELFFGEGSRLTVL.

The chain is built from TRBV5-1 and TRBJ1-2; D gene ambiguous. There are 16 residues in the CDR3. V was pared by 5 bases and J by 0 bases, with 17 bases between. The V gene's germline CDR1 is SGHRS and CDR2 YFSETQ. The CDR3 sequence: CASRSLVPNTNYGYTF. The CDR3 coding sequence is TGCGCCAGCAGGAGCCTAGTCCCAAATACTAACTATGGCTACACCTTC.

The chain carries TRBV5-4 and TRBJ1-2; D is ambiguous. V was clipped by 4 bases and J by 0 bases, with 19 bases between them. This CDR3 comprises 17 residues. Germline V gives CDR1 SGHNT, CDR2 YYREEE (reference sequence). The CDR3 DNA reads TGTGCCAGCAGCCTAGATTTTACACCAGACTCTAACTATGGCTACACCTTC. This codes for CASSLDFTPDSNYGYTF.

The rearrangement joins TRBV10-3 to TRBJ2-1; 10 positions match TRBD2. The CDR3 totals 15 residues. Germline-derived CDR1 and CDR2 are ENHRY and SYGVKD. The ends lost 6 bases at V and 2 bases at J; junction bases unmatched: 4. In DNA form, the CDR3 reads TGTGCCATCAGCCCAAGCGGGGGGGCCTACAATGAGCAGTTCTTC. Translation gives CAISPSGGAYNEQFF.